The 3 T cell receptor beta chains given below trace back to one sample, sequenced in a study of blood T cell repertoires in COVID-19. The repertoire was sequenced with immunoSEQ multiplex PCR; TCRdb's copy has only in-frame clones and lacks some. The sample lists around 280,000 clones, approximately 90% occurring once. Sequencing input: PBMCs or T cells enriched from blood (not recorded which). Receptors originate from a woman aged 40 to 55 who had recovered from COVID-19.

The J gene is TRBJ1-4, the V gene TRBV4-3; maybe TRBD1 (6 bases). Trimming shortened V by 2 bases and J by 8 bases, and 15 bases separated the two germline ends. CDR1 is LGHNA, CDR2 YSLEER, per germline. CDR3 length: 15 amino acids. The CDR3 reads CASSQQTGLGEKLFF. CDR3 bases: TGCGCCAGCAGCCAACAAACAGGGTTAGGGGAAAAACTGTTTTTT.

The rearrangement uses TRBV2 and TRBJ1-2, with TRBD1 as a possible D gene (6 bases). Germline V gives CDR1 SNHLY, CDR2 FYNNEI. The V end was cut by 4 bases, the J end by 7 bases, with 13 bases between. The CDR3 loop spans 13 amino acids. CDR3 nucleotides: TGTGCCAGCAGTGTCAAGGGGGAGGGTGGCTACACCTTC. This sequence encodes CASSVKGEGGYTF.

For the CDR3, the DNA is TGTGCCAGTAGTGACGGGGGACGGGGCTACACCTTC. Amino acids: CASSDGGRGYTF. This sequence joins TRBV19 and TRBJ1-2; D is possibly TRBD1 (5 bases). Deletions cut 5 bases from V and 8 bases from J, with 12 bases between. The CDR3 loop spans 12 amino acids. CDR1 LNHDA and CDR2 SQIVND come from the germline V gene (reference sequence).